The source of this TCR beta chain is a study of blood T cell repertoires in COVID-19. About the study: Samples came from the United States, Italy and Spain, spanning acute and convalescent COVID-19. PBMCs, B-cell-depleted T cells, or T cells provided the cDNA or gDNA that made up the material.

Per the authors' pipeline: Nucleated cell number was recorded as an estimate derived from reference gene primer amplification. The repertoire was sequenced with immunoSEQ multiplex PCR; TCRdb's copy has only in-frame clones and lacks some. The V and J calls and clone size are taken from that table; D and trimming were inferred from the DNA. The repertoire holds some 110,000 clones, with roughly 80% as singletons. The source of this sequence is a man in his fifties with acute or convalescent COVID-19. Material for sequencing was peripheral blood.

The CDR3 loop is CASSRGWTNTEAFF. The CDR3 DNA sequence: TGTGCCAGCAGCCGAGGGTGGACGAACACTGAAGCTTTCTTT. The chain has TRBV11-2 and TRBJ1-1; D is undetermined. Trimming stripped 5 bases from V and 1 base from J, with 11 bases between. The CDR3 covers 14 residues. CDR1 and CDR2 (germline): SGHAT, FQNNGV.